This T cell receptor beta chain came from a study of cytomegalovirus exposure and HLA in healthy donors. Repertoires were generated with immunoSEQ multiplex PCR, while TCRdb's copy carries only in-frame clones and drops some. The sample lists 100,000 to 150,000 clones, about 93% seen once, with less than 1.5% in the top ten. Germline CDR1 SGHAT, CDR2 FQNNGV. CDR3 length: 14 amino acids. V lost 5 bases, J lost 6 bases, and 6 bases stayed unmatched. This rearrangement joins TRBV11-2 to TRBJ2-2, with 7 nucleotides matching TRBD1. This receptor was identified in a woman between 18 and 30 years old in good health and CMV-seronegative. What was sequenced was PBMCs. The CDR3 region is CASSPTGLAGELFF. CDR3 bases: TGTGCCAGCAGCCCGACAGGGTTGGCCGGGGAGCTGTTTTTT.